These 23 T cell receptor beta chains came from one sample sequenced in a study of technical replicates of blood from several donors. Using immunoSEQ multiplex PCR, the repertoire was profiled, and TCRdb retains in-frame clones only, with some absent. The sample carries under 100,000 clones, about 96% recorded once. The sequenced material came from T cells isolated from PBMCs. These receptors were collected from a human donor in good health.

The chain carries TRBV7-2 and TRBJ1-2, with a possible D match to TRBD1 (6 bases). The CDR3 has 12 residues. V gave up 5 bases and J gave up 8 bases, with 12 bases separating them. Germline CDR1 and CDR2: SGHTA and FQGNSA. The CDR3 DNA reads TGTGCCAGCAGCCTTGAGACAGGCGGCTACACCTTC. Translated: CASSLETGGYTF.

V is TRBV27 and J is TRBJ2-7, with 8 nucleotides matching TRBD1. Looked up from germline, CDR1 is MNHEY and CDR2 is SMNVEV (reference sequence). The CDR3 has 15 amino acids. Unmatched junction bases numbered 7, after V lost 6 bases and J lost 0 bases. The CDR3 region has the DNA TGTGCCAGCAGCCCTAGGGACAGGAGCTCCTACGAGCAGTACTTC. Encoded protein: CASSPRDRSSYEQYF.

The chain couples TRBV5-8 to TRBJ2-7; a possible D gene is TRBD2 (5 bases). V was shortened by 4 bases and J by 5 bases, with 16 bases between the two germline ends. Germline loops: CDR1 SGHTS, CDR2 YDEGEE. This CDR3 is built from 14 residues. The CDR3 DNA is TGTGCCAGCAGCGCGGTCCGGGCGGGCCACGAGCAGTACTTC. As protein: CASSAVRAGHEQYF.

This clone came up once. The rearrangement joins TRBV28 to TRBJ1-4; D is ambiguous. Trimming left V 5 bases short and J 4 bases short, with 11 bases between. Germline CDR1 reads MDHEN; CDR2 reads SYDVKM. The length of the CDR3 is 14 residues. CDR3: CASSPRLVNEKLFF. The CDR3 DNA sequence: TGTGCCAGCAGTCCCAGACTGGTTAATGAAAAACTGTTTTTT.

V gene TRBV28 combines with J gene TRBJ1-2; perhaps TRBD1 as D (6 bases). The V gene's germline CDR1 is MDHEN and CDR2 SYDVKM. Trimming took 6 bases from V and 1 from J, leaving 18 bases between them. The CDR3 consists of 16 residues. CDR3 sequence (DNA): TGTGCCAGCAGCCACAACCAGGGGCTGCTTAACTATGGCTACACCTTC. Amino acids: CASSHNQGLLNYGYTF.

This chain connects TRBV19 to TRBJ2-7; 7 bases are a match to TRBD1. CDR1 is LNHDA, CDR2 SQIVND, per germline (reference sequence). The V and J ends lost 6 bases and 1 base, in that order; junction bases with no gene match: 6. CDR3 length: 14 residues. CDR3 loop: CASSLTGMSYEQYF. The CDR3 region has the DNA TGTGCCAGTAGCCTGACAGGGATGTCCTACGAGCAGTACTTC.

J is TRBJ2-5 and V is TRBV27; 11 bases agree with TRBD2. The CDR3 length is 15 residues. The V gene end was trimmed by 2 bases and the J gene end by 6 bases; junction bases not matched to a gene: 5. Germline V gives CDR1 MNHEY, CDR2 SMNVEV (reference sequence). The CDR3 reads CASSLGLAGVKTQYF. The CDR3 DNA reads TGTGCCAGCAGTTTAGGACTAGCGGGTGTAAAGACCCAGTACTTC.

The chain joins TRBV20-1 to TRBJ1-2; D not resolved. The germline CDR1 and CDR2 sequences are DFQATT and SNEGSKA (reference sequence). Trimming removed 3 bases at V and 8 bases at J, with 7 bases between. The CDR3 has 10 residues. CDR3: CSASEGGYTF. Here the CDR3 DNA reads TGCAGTGCTAGCGAGGGCGGCTACACCTTC.

J is TRBJ2-2 and V is TRBV4-1; D perhaps matches TRBD2 (5 bases). The CDR3 contains 18 residues. The germline gives CDR1 MGHRA, CDR2 YSYEKL. V was trimmed by 0 bases and J by 3 bases, leaving 17 bases between them. CDR3 nucleotide sequence: TGCGCCAGCAGCCAAGATATAACGGGGTCTTCTTACACCGGGGAGCTGTTTTTT. Translation: CASSQDITGSSYTGELFF.

V and J are TRBV15 and TRBJ2-7; possible D gene TRBD2, 5 bases. This CDR3 contains 12 residues. Germline V gene data show CDR1 as LNHNV and CDR2 as YYDKDF (reference sequence). V lost 0 bases to trimming and J lost 5 bases, with 5 bases between them. CDR3 nucleotides: TGTGCCACCAGCAGAGACGGGGACGAGCAGTACTTC. It is translated as CATSRDGDEQYF.

The chain uses TRBV7-3 and TRBJ2-5; 8 nucleotides line up with TRBD2. This CDR3 is 15 amino acids long. Germline values: CDR1 SGHTA, CDR2 FQGTGA. V dropped 3 bases and J dropped 1; count of bases not matched to a gene: 4. CDR3 DNA: TGTGCCAGCAGCTTCGCCGGGGGGGGCCAAGAGACCCAGTACTTC. It translates to CASSFAGGGQETQYF.

In this sample, this clone turned up a few times. This chain connects TRBV2 to TRBJ1-2, with a weak D call TRBD1 (6 bases). V was cut by 4 bases and J by 4 bases, with 13 bases left in between. Germline CDR1 is SNHLY and CDR2 is FYNNEI. CDR3 length equals 14 residues. The CDR3 is CASSGVRGSYGYTF. The CDR3 DNA reads TGTGCCAGCAGTGGGGTCAGGGGATCCTATGGCTACACCTTC.

The J gene is TRBJ1-4, the V gene TRBV19, with TRBD1 matching 12 bases. CDR1 LNHDA and CDR2 SQIVND come from the germline V gene (reference sequence). V gave up 5 bases and J gave up 3 bases; unmatched junction bases: 7. The CDR3 extends over 17 amino acids. The CDR3 protein is CASSWGQGASSNEKLFF. The CDR3 DNA follows: TGTGCCAGTAGTTGGGGACAGGGGGCGTCATCTAATGAAAAACTGTTTTTT.

The chain uses TRBV29-1 and TRBJ2-7; 10 bases map to TRBD1. Germline CDR1 reads SQVTM; CDR2 reads ANQGSEA. The ends lost 8 bases at V and 4 bases at J; junction bases unmatched: 8. This CDR3 contains 13 residues. CDR3 region: CSTTGTGEYEQYF. The CDR3 bases are TGCAGCACGACCGGGACAGGGGAGTACGAGCAGTACTTC.

The gene calls are TRBV7-9 and TRBJ1-2; D gene unclear. The V end was cut by 6 bases, the J end by 5 bases, with 22 bases between. Per germline, CDR1 SEHNR and CDR2 FQNEAQ (reference sequence). The CDR3 contains 16 residues. Here the CDR3 reads CASSLRDSRRFYGYTF. The CDR3, as DNA: TGTGCCAGCAGTTTGCGTGACTCGCGTAGATTTTATGGCTACACCTTC. Together with reference TRBV7-9 and TRBJ1-2, the CDR3 gives the full variable domain: DTGVSQNPRHKITKRGQNVTFRCDPISEHNRLYWYRQTLGQGPEFLTYFQNEAQLEKSRLLSDRFSAERPKGSFSTLEIQRTEQGDSAMYLCASSLRDSRRFYGYTFGSGTRLTVV.

The rearrangement links TRBV10-3 to TRBJ1-1; D is possibly TRBD1 (5 bases). This CDR3 has 12 amino acids. Per the germline V gene, CDR1 is ENHRY and CDR2 is SYGVKD. With 10 bases removed from V and 4 bases from J, the gap between germline ends came to 13 bases. This chain's CDR3 is CASGTLGTEAFF. In nucleotides, the CDR3 is TGTGCCAGCGGGACCTTAGGCACTGAAGCTTTCTTT.

The V and J genes are TRBV19 and TRBJ2-2; weak D call: TRBD1 (6 bases). The germline CDR1 and CDR2 sequences are LNHDA and SQIVND (reference sequence). CDR3 length: 19 amino acids. V was clipped by 1 base and J by 2 bases, with 20 bases between them. CDR3 in DNA: TGTGCCAGTAGTATAGGACAGCTTAAGGGGGTCCCCAACACCGGGGAGCTGTTTTTT. This gives the protein CASSIGQLKGVPNTGELFF. Together with reference TRBV19 and TRBJ2-2, the CDR3 gives the full variable domain: DGGITQSPKYLFRKEGQNVTLSCEQNLNHDAMYWYRQDPGQGLRLIYYSQIVNDFQKGDIAEGYSVSREKKESFPLTVTSAQKNPTAFYLCASSIGQLKGVPNTGELFFGEGSRLTVL.

V and J are TRBV5-8 and TRBJ2-7; TRBD2 aligns across 8 bases. V shed 3 bases and J 4 bases; nucleotides not matched to a gene: 12. The CDR3 totals 16 residues. The germline CDR1 and CDR2 sequences are SGHTS and YDEGEE. In nucleotides, the CDR3 is TGTGCCAGCAGCTCCCGTGGGGGCGGGAGGTCTTACGAGCAGTACTTC. Translation gives CASSSRGGGRSYEQYF.

The rearrangement links TRBV7-3 to TRBJ2-1; weak D call: TRBD2 (6 bases). This CDR3 comprises 14 residues. In germline, CDR1 is SGHTA, CDR2 FQGTGA. The germline V and J ends were trimmed by 2 bases and 5 bases, with 10 bases remaining between them. In nucleotides, the CDR3 is TGTGCCAGCAGCTTAGCGGGACCAAACAATGAGCAGTTCTTC. Amino acids: CASSLAGPNNEQFF.

The gene calls are TRBV7-6 and TRBJ1-2, with 9 bases lining up with TRBD1. Germline V CDR1 and CDR2: SGHVS, FNYEAQ. The CDR3 has 15 amino acids. V was pared by 2 bases and J by 4 bases, with 5 bases of the junction left unmatched. The DNA for the CDR3 is TGTGCCAGCAGCTTACCGGGACAGGGAACCTATGGCTACACCTTC. Its translation is CASSLPGQGTYGYTF. The whole variable domain, filled in from reference TRBV7-6 and TRBJ1-2, reads GAGVSQSPRYKVTKRGQDVALRCDPISGHVSLYWYRQALGQGPEFLTYFNYEAQQDKSGLPNDRFSAERPEGSISTLTIQRTEQRDSAMYRCASSLPGQGTYGYTFGSGTRLTVV.

Concerning this clone: This specimen includes other DNA sequences encoding the same CDR3. V is TRBV28 and J is TRBJ1-2; D is unclear. This CDR3 spans 13 amino acids. Per germline, CDR1 MDHEN and CDR2 SYDVKM. Trimming stripped 2 bases from V and 2 bases from J, with 6 bases between. CDR3 DNA: TGTGCCAGCAGTTTAGGAGGAAACTATGGCTACACCTTC. This encodes CASSLGGNYGYTF.

The count of this clone is one. V is TRBV21-1 and J is TRBJ1-3; TRBD1 reflects the table's D call only, with no check against the DNA. TRBV21-1 is classified as a pseudogene. The CDR3 covers 17 residues. CDR3 DNA sequence: TGTGCCAGCAGCAAATTGGGAAAACAGGGGAGAGGAAACACCATATATTTT. It codes for CASSKLGKQGRGNTIYF.

This chain uses TRBV12-5 with TRBJ2-1, with TRBD2 matching 9 bases. This CDR3 contains 14 residues. The germline gives CDR1 LGHNT, CDR2 FRNRAP. The V gene end was trimmed by 5 bases and the J gene end by 7 bases; junction bases not matched to a gene: 6. CDR3 nucleotides: TGTGCTAGTGGTCTAACCGCGGGAGGGAATGAGCAGTTCTTC. This gives the protein CASGLTAGGNEQFF. The whole variable domain, filled in from reference TRBV12-5 and TRBJ2-1, reads DARVTQTPRHKVTEMGQEVTMRCQPILGHNTVFWYRQTMMQGLELLAYFRNRAPLDDSGMPKDRFSAEMPDATLATLKIQPSEPRDSAVYFCASGLTAGGNEQFFGPGTRLTVL.